The clone carrying this T cell receptor beta chain was counted many times. Template switching supplied a universal primer site; unique molecular identifiers were carried on the cDNA. From the 5' RACE reads, TCRdb called clonotypes with MiXCR, one entry per CDR3 protein. The sample consists of hundreds of thousands of distinct CDR3 sequences, 5.5% to 6.5% of them appearing once. This sample is drawn from a study of identical twins. The CDR3 extends over 16 amino acids. Per the germline V gene, CDR1 is LGHNA and CDR2 is YNFKEQ. The J segment lost 6 bases and the V segment lost 6 bases, leaving 10 bases of the junction unmatched.

This TCR derives from a man in his late teens or twenties in good health. The sequencing sample was made of naive T cells sorted from blood. The chain uses TRBV4-2 and TRBJ2-1, with 11 bases that match TRBD2. CDR3 residues: CASRKDGTSGPNEQFF. The CDR3 coding sequence is TGTGCCAGCAGAAAAGACGGGACTAGCGGCCCCAATGAGCAGTTCTTC.